The sequence of this TCR beta chain was determined in a study of monozygotic twins with inflammatory bowel disease. CDR1 MNHEY and CDR2 SMNVEV come from the germline V gene (reference sequence). The CDR3 loop spans 16 amino acids. TCRdb re-called the 5' RACE reads; every CDR3 protein appears as one record, without DNA. Its table lists around 450,000 distinct CDR3 sequences. This sequence joins TRBV27 and TRBJ2-1; TCRdb's D call, TRBD2, is unchecked because there is no DNA. This receptor was obtained from a human donor with ulcerative colitis or Crohn's disease, or a healthy co-twin of an affected twin (not recorded which). Sequencing input: blood. The CDR3 reads CASSFQDYSSYNEQFF.